This T cell receptor (beta chain) was retrieved from a study of T cells after yellow fever vaccination. About the research overall: Preparation of fractions with low cell numbers was performed using SMART-Seq v4 Ultra Low Input. Study observations and caveats: When the response was secondary, it was weaker but reached its peak faster, day 5 versus 15. CD4 and CD8 compartments shared a small share of clonotypes, likely from convergent recombination.

This clonotype was seen a few times. The antigen remains undetermined. TCR cDNA, made by 5'RACE template switching, carried an added universal primer site and UMIs. TCRdb re-derived calls from the 5' RACE reads in MiXCR, one entry per CDR3 protein. The sample gives about 58,000 distinct CDR3 sequences, more than 5.5% of which show up once; around 44% is in the top ten. Trimming left V 4 bases short and J 1 base short, with 10 bases between. This CDR3 comprises 14 residues. Germline V gene lookup returns CDR1 LGHNA and CDR2 YSLEER. The starting material was CD8+ T cells sorted from PBMCs, obtained on the day of the first yellow fever vaccination. V gene TRBV4-3 combines with J gene TRBJ1-1; maybe TRBD1 (5 bases). The TCR was taken from a man between 18 and 29 years old who received the YFV17D yellow fever vaccine. The CDR3 region is CASSRRETNTEAFF. CDR3 bases: TGCGCCAGCAGCCGCAGGGAGACGAACACTGAAGCTTTCTTT.